This T cell receptor (beta chain) was retrieved from a study of a mutant IDH1 vaccine in newly diagnosed glioma. Study-wide results and limits: Induction of immune responses by the vaccine occurred in 93.3% of patients.

Data came from immunoSEQ multiplex PCR; TCRdb stores just in-frame clones and leaves some out. This sample has over 30,000 clones; about 86% occur once, and the top ten carry 9.5% to 15%. Concerning this clone itself: The antigen is undetermined.

In germline, CDR1 is SGHNT, CDR2 YYREEE (reference sequence). This CDR3 is built from 15 residues. V was clipped by 2 bases and J by 6 bases, with 17 bases between them. Time point described: week 47, end of study. Doses consisted of 300 ug of mutant IDH1 20-mer peptide each, paired with topical imiquimod. The sequencing used PBMCs, collected from a glioma patient whose treatment included an IDH1 peptide vaccine. This rearrangement joins TRBV5-4 to TRBJ1-1, with a tentative D call TRBD1 (6 bases). The TCR was taken from a woman in her thirties with glioma. CDR3 nucleotide sequence: TGTGCCAGCAGCTTCCTGGGGGCAGGCGCGTCTGAAGCTTTCTTT. This gives the protein CASSFLGAGASEAFF.